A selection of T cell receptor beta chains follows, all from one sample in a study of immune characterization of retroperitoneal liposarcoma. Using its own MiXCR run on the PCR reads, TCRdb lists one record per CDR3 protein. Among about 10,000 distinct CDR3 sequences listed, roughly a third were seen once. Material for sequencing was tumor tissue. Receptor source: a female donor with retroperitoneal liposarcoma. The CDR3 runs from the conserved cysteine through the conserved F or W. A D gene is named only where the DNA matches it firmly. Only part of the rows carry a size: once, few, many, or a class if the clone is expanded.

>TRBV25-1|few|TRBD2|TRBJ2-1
TGTGCCAGCAGTGGCGGGAGATCCCCCGGGGAGCCCTACAATGAGCAGTTCTTC
CASSGGRSPGEPYNEQFF
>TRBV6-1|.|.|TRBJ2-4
TGTGCCAGCAATCAAGACCTAGCCAAAAACATTCAGTACTTC
CASNQDLAKNIQYF
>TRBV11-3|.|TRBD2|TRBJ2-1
TGTGCCAGCAGCTTAGTCGGCGGGAGCAGGTACGAGCAGTTCTTC
CASSLVGGSRYEQFF
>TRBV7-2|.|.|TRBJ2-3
TGTGCCAGCGCATCCAGGAGCACAGATACGCAGTATTTT
CASASRSTDTQYF
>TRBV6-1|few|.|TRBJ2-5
TGTGCCAGCACAGGGGGGACAGTATACAATGAGCAGTACTTC
CASTGGTVYNEQYF
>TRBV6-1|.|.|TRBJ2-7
TGTGCCAGCAGTGACGCAGCTTATCTCTACGAGCAGTACTTC
CASSDAAYLYEQYF
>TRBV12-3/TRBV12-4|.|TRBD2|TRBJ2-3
TGTGCCAGCAGTGGGACTAGCGGGAGAGATACGCAGTATTTT
CASSGTSGRDTQYF
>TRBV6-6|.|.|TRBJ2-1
TGTGCCAGCAGTTACTTGGGCGGACGCAATGAGCAGTTCTTC
CASSYLGGRNEQFF
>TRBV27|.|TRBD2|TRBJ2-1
TGTGCCAGCAGTTCGATACTGACTAGCGGGGTGAGAAACAATGAGCAGTTCTTC
CASSSILTSGVRNNEQFF
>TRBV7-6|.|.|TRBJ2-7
TGTGCCAGCAGCTTAGCGGCTAGCCCCTACAATGAGCAGTACTTC
CASSLAASPYNEQYF
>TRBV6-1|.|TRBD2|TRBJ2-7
TGTGCCAGCAGTGAAGGGACTAGCGACTACAATGAGCAGTACTTC
CASSEGTSDYNEQYF
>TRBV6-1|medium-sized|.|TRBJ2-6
TGTGCCAGCAGTCCGGCCGGCTCTGGGGCCAACGTCCTGACTTTC
CASSPAGSGANVLTF
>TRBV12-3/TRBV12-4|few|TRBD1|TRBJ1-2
TGTGCCAGCAGTTTTTCTACAGGGGGCAACTATGGCTACACCTTC
CASSFSTGGNYGYTF
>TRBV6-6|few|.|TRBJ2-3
TGTGCCAGCAGTTACTCGCAGGATACGCAGTATTTT
CASSYSQDTQYF
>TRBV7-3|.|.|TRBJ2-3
TGTGCCAGCAGCTTACTGGGTGAGACAGATACGCAGTATTTT
CASSLLGETDTQYF
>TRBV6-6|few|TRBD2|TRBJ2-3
TGTGCCAGCAGTTACGGTGGGGGGGTCGTCGGGGATACGCAGTATTTT
CASSYGGGVVGDTQYF
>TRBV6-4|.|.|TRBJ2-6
TGTGCCAGCAGGCGTGGGGGGCCAGGGGCCAACGTCCTGACTTTC
CASRRGGPGANVLTF
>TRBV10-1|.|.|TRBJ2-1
TGCGCCAGCAGTTTAGGGCTCAACAATGAGCAGTTCTTC
CASSLGLNNEQFF
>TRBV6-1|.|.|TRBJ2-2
TGTGCCAGCAGTGAGGAGGAGGGCCAGGGTGCCGGGGAGCTGTTTTTT
CASSEEEGQGAGELFF
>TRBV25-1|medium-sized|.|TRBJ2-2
TGTGCCAGCAGTGAATATTCGGCGGCCGGGGAGCTGTTTTTT
CASSEYSAAGELFF
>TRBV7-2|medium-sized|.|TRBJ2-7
TGTGCCAGCAGCTTAGTAGGGTGGGAGCAGTACTTC
CASSLVGWEQYF
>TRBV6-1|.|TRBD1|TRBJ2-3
TGTGCCAGCAGCTCTCTCACTTTCGACAGGGATGGTTTTTATGGCACAGATACGCAGTATTTT
CASSSLTFDRDGFYGTDTQYF
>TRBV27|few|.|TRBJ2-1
TGTGCCAGCAGTTTCTTCAATGAGCAGTTCTTC
CASSFFNEQFF
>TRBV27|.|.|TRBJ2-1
TGTGCCAGCAGTTTAAGAAGGGGCGAGCAGTTCTTC
CASSLRRGEQFF
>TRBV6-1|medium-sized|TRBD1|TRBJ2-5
TGTGCCAGCAGTAATGGAGGACAGGGGGAGACCCAGTACTTC
CASSNGGQGETQYF
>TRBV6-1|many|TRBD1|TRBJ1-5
TGTGCCAGCAGTGACGACAGGGGAGCAGGTCAGCCCCAGCATTTT
CASSDDRGAGQPQHF
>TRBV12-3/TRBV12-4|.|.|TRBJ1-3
TGTGCCAGCAGTTTGACGGGCTCTGGAAACACCATATATTTT
CASSLTGSGNTIYF
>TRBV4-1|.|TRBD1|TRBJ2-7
TGCGCCAGCAGCCGAGGTTGGGACAGACCATCAGGCGAGCAGTACTTC
CASSRGWDRPSGEQYF